These T cell receptor beta chains were read from a single sample in a study of T cell repertoires in cytomegalovirus infection. These receptors lack a known antigen. A single record per CDR3 protein comes from TCRdb applying MiXCR to the reads. The sample holds nearly 700,000 distinct CDR3 sequences, 30% to 40% seen once. Sample: cultured PBMCs, taken from culture after CMV antigen stimulation. These receptors were obtained from a human donor in good health (CMV status not recorded). Some clones in this sample may be carry-over from other donors' samples. The CDR3 runs from the conserved cysteine through the conserved F or W. The order of the fields is J gene, clone size, V gene, CDR3 protein. Clone sizes are given selectively: once, few, many, or a class where the clone is expanded.

>TRBJ1-2|few|TRBV28
CASSQGPIYGYTF
>TRBJ2-7|few|TRBV3-1
CASSQEASAYDEQYF
>TRBJ2-1|-|TRBV7-2
CASSLSPSYNEQFF
>TRBJ1-2|-|TRBV2
CASRADSYYGYTF
>TRBJ1-1|few|TRBV4-1
CASSQGEEAFF
>TRBJ2-3|-|TRBV20-1
CSASTSAHTDTQYF
>TRBJ2-1|-|TRBV11-2
CASSFQREGFNEQFF
>TRBJ1-1|few|TRBV6-1
CASRKLGGTVREAFF
>TRBJ2-7|-|TRBV14
CASSQDLGGAYEQYF
>TRBJ1-3|few|TRBV4-1
CASSQPTGKRNTIYF
>TRBJ2-2|few|TRBV7-6
CASSLILGLENTGELFF